The 14 T cell receptor beta chains below come from one sample, sequenced in a study of T cells in Graves' hyperthyroidism and ophthalmopathy. TCR beta CDR3 regions were amplified from RNA. Primed by the HTBI set, a first-round RT-PCR was run on the TCR CDR3. Using its own MiXCR run on the multiplex PCR reads, TCRdb lists one record per CDR3 protein. The data show 350,000 to 400,000 distinct CDR3 sequences, 15% seen once. Sequencing was done on a sample of blood. These receptors came from a woman in her twenties or thirties with Graves' hyperthyroidism.

Ten or more counts support this clonotype. This chain connects TRBV24-1 to TRBJ2-5; 7 bases match TRBD1. With 2 bases clipped from V and 5 bases from J, the junction kept 10 bases outside the gene matches. The CDR3 consists of 16 residues. CDR1 is KGHDR, CDR2 SFDVKD, per germline. The CDR3 DNA follows: TGTGCCACCAGTGATTCCGGGACAGCTTCGGGGGAGACCCAGTACTTC. It is translated as CATSDSGTASGETQYF.

This clonotype was observed at least ten times. The chain employs TRBV28 and TRBJ1-2, with D possibly being TRBD1 (5 bases). V lost 3 bases, J lost 6 bases, and 11 bases lay in between. This CDR3 has 13 amino acids. Germline V lookup: CDR1 MDHEN, CDR2 SYDVKM. The CDR3 nucleotides are TGTGCCAGCAGTTTTACCGGGACCAATGGCTACACCTTC. Amino acid sequence: CASSFTGTNGYTF.

At least ten counts were recorded for this clonotype. J is TRBJ2-1 and V is TRBV30; TRBD2 matches at 7 bases. The CDR3 has 15 residues. Germline trimming cut 1 base from V and 1 base from J; bases unmatched to any gene: 4. Germline V gene sequence: CDR1 GTSNPN, CDR2 SVGIG (reference sequence). The chain's CDR3 is CAWSGGRGSYNEQFF. DNA for the CDR3: TGTGCCTGGAGTGGAGGGCGGGGGTCCTACAATGAGCAGTTCTTC.

The table lists this clonotype with many counts. The chain is built from TRBV28 and TRBJ2-3; perhaps TRBD1 as D (6 bases). The CDR3 is made up of 13 amino acids. In germline, CDR1 is MDHEN, CDR2 SYDVKM. The V and J ends lost 6 bases and 6 bases respectively, with 13 bases between them. The CDR3 DNA follows: TGTGCCAGCAGGAAACAGGGAACGGATACGCAGTATTTT. It encodes CASRKQGTDTQYF.

The rearrangement joins TRBV28 to TRBJ2-6; 7 positions match TRBD1. The CDR3 sequence is 16 residues long. J lost 0 bases, V lost 5 bases, and 4 bases had no gene match. Looked up from germline, CDR1 is MDHEN and CDR2 is SYDVKM. CDR3 nucleotide sequence: TGTGCCAGCAGTGAGACAGGGTACTCTGGGGCCAACGTCCTGACTTTC. Translation: CASSETGYSGANVLTF.

Many counts were recorded for this clonotype. J is TRBJ2-3 and V is TRBV24-1; tentatively, D is TRBD2 (6 bases). V lost 1 base and J lost 5, with 12 bases in between. The CDR3 is 15 residues long. Germline CDR1 is KGHDR and CDR2 is SFDVKD. CDR3 residues: CATSDLAGRGDTQYF. The CDR3 bases are TGTGCCACCAGTGATTTAGCAGGGCGGGGAGATACGCAGTATTTT.

This clonotype was seen a few times. The V and J genes are TRBV24-1 and TRBJ2-1; D gene ambiguous. CDR1 and CDR2 from the germline V gene are KGHDR and SFDVKD. V was pared by 0 bases and J by 8 bases, with 10 bases between. This CDR3 has 14 residues. CDR3 nucleotide sequence: TGTGCCACCAGTGATTTGTTGAGTATCCATGAGCAGTTCTTC. Translation gives CATSDLLSIHEQFF.

The sample holds many counts of this clonotype. This chain joins TRBV20-1 and TRBJ2-3; 7 nucleotides agree with TRBD1. The CDR3 sequence is 13 residues long. Trimming took 3 bases from V and 8 from J; bases not matched to a gene: 8. The germline CDR1 and CDR2 sequences are DFQATT and SNEGSKA (reference sequence). The CDR3 sequence: CSARGQLFGTQYF. The CDR3 nucleotides read TGCAGTGCTAGGGGACAGCTCTTCGGTACGCAGTATTTT.

This clonotype was seen ten or more times. The chain carries TRBV28 and TRBJ2-7; D is ambiguous. The CDR3 consists of 14 residues. Deletions cut 3 bases from V and 1 base from J, with 10 bases between. Germline V lookup: CDR1 MDHEN, CDR2 SYDVKM. In DNA, the CDR3 is TGTGCCAGCAGTTTGTCCTTTGGGTCCTACGAGCAGTACTTC. Its protein is CASSLSFGSYEQYF.

The sample holds a few counts of this clonotype. The V call is TRBV10-3, the J call TRBJ1-5, with 8 bases fitting TRBD1. Germline CDR1 is ENHRY and CDR2 is SYGVKD. Germline trimming cut 4 bases from V and 2 bases from J; bases unmatched to any gene: 10. The CDR3 extends over 17 amino acids. CDR3 sequence reads: CAISGKGQEAGNQPQHF. CDR3 DNA sequence: TGTGCCATCAGTGGAAAGGGACAGGAGGCGGGCAATCAGCCCCAGCATTTT.

The CDR3 loop reads CASSFSLLGELFF. In DNA form, the CDR3 reads TGTGCCAGCAGCTTCTCCTTACTCGGGGAGCTGTTTTTT. The rearrangement uses TRBV9 and TRBJ2-2; D is undetermined. The CDR3 totals 13 residues. Trimming removed 4 bases at V and 7 bases at J, with 11 bases between. Germline CDR1 and CDR2: SGDLS and YYNGEE.

Many counts were recorded for this clonotype. The chain carries TRBV30 and TRBJ1-6; D uncertain. Germline V gene sequence: CDR1 GTSNPN, CDR2 SVGIG (reference sequence). CDR3 size: 15 residues. The V end was cut by 2 bases, the J end by 8 bases, with 16 bases between. CDR3: CAWSTLRTLDSPLHF. CDR3 in DNA: TGTGCCTGGAGTACTCTCCGGACCCTCGATTCACCCCTCCACTTT.

The sample holds many counts of this clonotype. The rearrangement uses TRBV6-1 and TRBJ2-3; 8 bases align to TRBD1. With V trimmed by 6 bases and J by 2 bases, 7 bases remained unmatched. This CDR3 comprises 15 residues. Germline loops: CDR1 MNHNS, CDR2 SASEGT. The CDR3, as DNA: TGTGCCAGCAGCGCCGGACAGGGAATCACAGATACGCAGTATTTT. Translation: CASSAGQGITDTQYF.

At least ten counts were recorded for this clonotype. The CDR3 DNA reads as TGTGCCAGCAGCTTAACCGGGACTAGCGGGAGTTTGCCGCAGTTCTTC. Its translation is CASSLTGTSGSLPQFF. The gene calls are TRBV11-2 and TRBJ2-1; 14 positions agree with TRBD2. The length of the CDR3 is 16 residues. The junction had 9 bases not matched to a gene; V was cut back by 2 bases and J by 12 bases. Germline V gene data show CDR1 as SGHAT and CDR2 as FQNNGV.